The rows below give T cell receptor beta chains drawn from one sample of a study of vaccination effects on CD4 cells after COVID-19. Their cognate antigens are unknown. Produced via immunoSEQ multiplex PCR; TCRdb's table is partial and in-frame only. The sample contains under 40,000 clones, approximately 67% of which appear only once. This material consisted of CD4+ T cells from PBMCs cultured without peptide, taken before COVID-19 vaccination. These receptors all come from a human donor who received a COVID-19 vaccine. Each CDR3 is given with its conserved first and last residue. A D gene is named only where the DNA matches it firmly. Some rows mark clone size as missing; the rest say once, few, many or name a class of expanded clone.

J gene: TRBJ1-1
clone size: -
D gene: -
V gene: TRBV18
CDR3 protein: CASSLAGKATDMNTEAFF
CDR3 DNA: TGTGCCAGCTCACTGGCGGGAAAAGCTACAGATATGAACACTGAAGCTTTCTTT

J gene: TRBJ2-2
clone size: -
D gene: -
V gene: TRBV6-6
CDR3 protein: CASRFAEPTGELFF
CDR3 DNA: TGTGCCAGCAGATTCGCCGAGCCCACCGGGGAGCTGTTTTTT

J gene: TRBJ2-7
clone size: -
D gene: -
V gene: TRBV29-1
CDR3 protein: CSVETGGDEQYF
CDR3 DNA: TGCAGCGTGGAAACAGGGGGGGACGAGCAGTACTTC

J gene: TRBJ2-6
clone size: -
D gene: TRBD1
V gene: TRBV5-1
CDR3 protein: CASSPGTGLLRSGANVLTF
CDR3 DNA: TGCGCCAGCAGCCCCGGGACAGGCTTGTTGCGTTCTGGGGCCAACGTCCTGACTTTC

J gene: TRBJ1-2
clone size: -
D gene: -
V gene: TRBV12-5
CDR3 protein: CASGLVRGMPYGYTF
CDR3 DNA: TGTGCTAGTGGTTTGGTCCGGGGGATGCCCTATGGCTACACCTTC

J gene: TRBJ2-7
clone size: -
D gene: -
V gene: TRBV6-1
CDR3 protein: CASSLYGEQYF
CDR3 DNA: TGTGCCAGCAGTCTCTACGGCGAGCAGTACTTC

J gene: TRBJ2-7
clone size: -
D gene: TRBD1
V gene: TRBV6-5
CDR3 protein: CASSYSETGSYEQYF
CDR3 DNA: TGTGCCAGCAGTTACTCAGAGACAGGGTCCTACGAGCAGTACTTC

J gene: TRBJ1-2
clone size: few
D gene: -
V gene: TRBV14
CDR3 protein: CASSQDWGTNYGYTF
CDR3 DNA: TGTGCCAGCAGCCAAGATTGGGGGACTAATTATGGCTACACCTTC

J gene: TRBJ2-7
clone size: -
D gene: TRBD1
V gene: TRBV28
CDR3 protein: CASSQPGGLGYEQYF
CDR3 DNA: TGTGCCAGCTCCCAACCAGGGGGCTTAGGCTACGAGCAGTACTTC

J gene: TRBJ1-3
clone size: -
D gene: -
V gene: TRBV30
CDR3 protein: CAWIGQNSGNTIYF
CDR3 DNA: TGTGCCTGGATCGGACAGAACTCTGGAAACACCATATATTTT

J gene: TRBJ1-6
clone size: -
D gene: -
V gene: TRBV27
CDR3 protein: CASSSNSGSPLHF
CDR3 DNA: TGTGCCAGCAGCTCGAACTCGGGATCACCCCTCCACTTT

J gene: TRBJ1-5
clone size: few
D gene: TRBD1
V gene: TRBV19
CDR3 protein: CASSISGQGIGSDQPQHF
CDR3 DNA: TGTGCCAGTAGTATTTCGGGACAGGGTATAGGTAGCGATCAGCCCCAGCATTTT

J gene: TRBJ2-3
clone size: once
D gene: -
V gene: TRBV19
CDR3 protein: CASSQSSDTQYF
CDR3 DNA: TGTGCCAGTAGCCAAAGCTCAGATACGCAGTATTTT

J gene: TRBJ2-5
clone size: -
D gene: TRBD1
V gene: TRBV7-8
CDR3 protein: CASSLARQGVEETQYF
CDR3 DNA: TGTGCCAGCAGCTTAGCGAGACAGGGGGTGGAAGAGACCCAGTACTTC

J gene: TRBJ1-2
clone size: once
D gene: TRBD1
V gene: TRBV5-8
CDR3 protein: CASSFRDSSPNYGYTF
CDR3 DNA: TGTGCCAGCAGCTTCCGGGACAGCTCACCTAACTATGGCTACACCTTC

J gene: TRBJ1-5
clone size: -
D gene: -
V gene: TRBV7-9
CDR3 protein: CASSSGANQPQHF
CDR3 DNA: TGTGCCAGCAGCTCTGGGGCGAATCAGCCCCAGCATTTT

J gene: TRBJ1-4
clone size: -
D gene: TRBD1
V gene: TRBV19
CDR3 protein: CASSGTGGEKLFF
CDR3 DNA: TGTGCCAGTAGCGGGACAGGGGGAGAAAAACTGTTTTTT

J gene: TRBJ2-2
clone size: -
D gene: TRBD1
V gene: TRBV6-5
CDR3 protein: CASRTGLANTGELFF
CDR3 DNA: TGTGCCAGCAGGACAGGGCTTGCGAACACCGGGGAGCTGTTTTTT

J gene: TRBJ1-6
clone size: few
D gene: -
V gene: TRBV7-9
CDR3 protein: CASSLAGGQTNSPLHF
CDR3 DNA: TGTGCCAGCAGCTTAGCGGGCGGGCAGACAAATTCACCCCTCCACTTT

J gene: TRBJ2-2
clone size: -
D gene: TRBD2
V gene: TRBV15
CDR3 protein: CATSRGATSEITGELFF
CDR3 DNA: TGTGCCACCAGCAGAGGAGCGACTAGCGAAATAACCGGGGAGCTGTTTTTT

J gene: TRBJ1-1
clone size: -
D gene: -
V gene: TRBV10-1
CDR3 protein: CASSESGGTEAFF
CDR3 DNA: TGCGCCAGCAGTGAGTCGGGGGGCACTGAAGCTTTCTTT

J gene: TRBJ1-2
clone size: -
D gene: -
V gene: TRBV6-6
CDR3 protein: CASSLLRERDGYTF
CDR3 DNA: TGTGCCAGCAGTTTACTCAGGGAGCGTGATGGCTACACCTTC

J gene: TRBJ2-3
clone size: -
D gene: TRBD2
V gene: TRBV18
CDR3 protein: CASSPRLAGDRTDTQYF
CDR3 DNA: TGTGCCAGCTCACCACGACTAGCGGGAGACCGCACAGATACGCAGTATTTT

J gene: TRBJ2-5
clone size: -
D gene: TRBD1
V gene: TRBV6-1
CDR3 protein: CASSGGFTGDGETQYF
CDR3 DNA: TGTGCCAGCAGTGGAGGATTTACAGGGGACGGAGAGACCCAGTACTTC

J gene: TRBJ2-3
clone size: -
D gene: TRBD2
V gene: TRBV9
CDR3 protein: CASSAHQRGGDTQYF
CDR3 DNA: TGTGCCAGCAGCGCCCACCAGCGGGGCGGGGATACGCAGTATTTT

J gene: TRBJ2-7
clone size: -
D gene: -
V gene: TRBV10-3
CDR3 protein: CAISGGTAKGGYEQYF
CDR3 DNA: TGTGCCATCAGTGGGGGGACCGCAAAAGGGGGGTACGAGCAGTACTTC

J gene: TRBJ2-3
clone size: -
D gene: -
V gene: TRBV10-2
CDR3 protein: CASSESPGTTDTQYF
CDR3 DNA: TGCGCCAGCAGTGAGTCCCCGGGAACCACAGATACGCAGTATTTT

J gene: TRBJ2-1
clone size: -
D gene: TRBD2
V gene: TRBV3-1/TRBV3-2
CDR3 protein: CASSPRTSGRLYNEQFF
CDR3 DNA: TGTGCCAGCAGCCCTCGGACTAGCGGGAGACTATACAATGAGCAGTTCTTC

J gene: TRBJ2-1
clone size: -
D gene: -
V gene: TRBV23-1
CDR3 protein: CASAHFECEQFF
CDR3 DNA: TGCGCCAGCGCCCATTTTGAGTGCGAGCAGTTCTTC

J gene: TRBJ2-5
clone size: -
D gene: TRBD2
V gene: TRBV20-1
CDR3 protein: CSASPGTTRETQYF
CDR3 DNA: TGCAGTGCTAGTCCTGGGACTACTAGAGAGACCCAGTACTTC